This record looks at one T cell receptor beta chain sequence and its context. TCRdb's copy holds only in-frame clones and misses some; the assay was immunoSEQ multiplex PCR. The repertoire holds about 130,000 clones, with approximately 94% as singletons. This entry is derived from a study of cytomegalovirus exposure and HLA in healthy donors. The donors formed part of the roughly 110-subject validation cohort, distinct from the roughly 630-subject first cohort. The CDR3 is 14 residues long. Per the germline V gene, CDR1 is MNHEY and CDR2 is SVGAGI. V lost 7 bases and J lost 7; bases outside the gene matches: 8.

This chain joins TRBV6-5 and TRBJ2-7, with TRBD1 identical over 12 bases. This TCR derives from a young woman in good health and CMV-seronegative. Material: PBMCs. CDR3 nucleotide sequence: TGTGCCAGCAAGGGACAGGGGGCAAGAGGGGAGCAGTACTTC. This sequence encodes CASKGQGARGEQYF.